A single sample is the source of the 12 T cell receptor beta chains below, sequenced in a study of beta chain features in type 1 diabetes. Findings and limits, study-wide: There was a moderate but significant shortening of TCRB CDR3s in all four CD4+ subsets of Type 1 diabetes patients.

No antigens are known for them. The entirety of the isolated RNA underwent reverse transcription, so expressed TCRB transcripts were sequenced. The assay was immunoSEQ multiplex PCR, and TCRdb's table has in-frame clones only and misses some. The data contain roughly 300,000 clones, 14% of them singletons. Input material: naive CD4+ T cells from blood. These receptors were obtained from a man younger than 40 with type 1 diabetes.

This clone has just a few counts. J is TRBJ1-1 and V is TRBV2; D is uncertain. This CDR3 comprises 13 residues. Deletions cut 2 bases from V and 1 base from J, with 5 bases between. Germline-derived CDR1 and CDR2 are SNHLY and FYNNEI. The CDR3 DNA is TGTGCCAGCAGTGAATACAGGAACACTGAAGCTTTCTTT. Translating it yields CASSEYRNTEAFF.

The chain carries TRBV5-1 and TRBJ2-7; a weak D match, TRBD2 (5 bases). The CDR3 extends over 14 amino acids. The V and J ends lost 0 bases and 1 base respectively, with 8 bases between them. Germline CDR1 SGHRS, CDR2 YFSETQ. CDR3 DNA: TGCGCCAGCAGCTTGGTTGGAGGATCCTACGAGCAGTACTTC. As protein: CASSLVGGSYEQYF.

The V call is TRBV7-2, the J call TRBJ1-2; 7 bases agree with TRBD1. There are 15 residues in the CDR3. With V trimmed by 6 bases and J by 6 bases, 13 bases remained unmatched. The V gene's germline CDR1 is SGHTA and CDR2 FQGNSA. CDR3 DNA: TGTGCCAGCAGTTCACCAGCGACAGGGCATAATGGCTACACCTTC. Translation: CASSSPATGHNGYTF.

This clone has more than one count but fewer than ten. The V gene is TRBV2, the J gene TRBJ2-3; TRBD2 is a possible D gene (6 bases). This CDR3 contains 13 residues. Germline V CDR1 and CDR2: SNHLY, FYNNEI. Between the trimmed V and J ends, which lost 3 bases and 5 bases, there was a span of 9 bases. The CDR3 loop is CASSDSGQDTQYF. As DNA, the CDR3 is TGTGCCAGCAGTGATAGCGGACAAGATACGCAGTATTTT.

The chain has TRBV7-3 and TRBJ2-1, with D possibly matching TRBD1 (6 bases). The CDR3 contains 13 residues. Germline-derived CDR1 and CDR2 are SGHTA and FQGTGA. The ends were cut back, 3 bases at V and 8 bases at J, with 11 bases in the middle. The CDR3 sequence is CASSLIQGDEQFF. The CDR3, as DNA: TGTGCCAGCAGCTTGATACAGGGTGATGAGCAGTTCTTC. The full variable domain, its missing parts supplied by reference TRBV7-3 and TRBJ2-1, is GAGVSQTPSNKVTEKGKYVELRCDPISGHTALYWYRQSLGQGPEFLIYFQGTGAADDSGLPNDRFFAVRPEGSVSTLKIQRTERGDSAVYLCASSLIQGDEQFFGPGTRLTVL.

The rearrangement links TRBV30 to TRBJ1-5; tentatively, D is TRBD1 (6 bases). This CDR3 is built from 13 residues. Trimming took 1 base from V and 8 from J, leaving 12 bases between them. In germline, CDR1 is GTSNPN, CDR2 SVGIG (reference sequence). The CDR3: CAWSGQGQEPQHF. The CDR3 DNA is TGTGCCTGGAGTGGGCAGGGGCAGGAGCCCCAGCATTTT.

In its sample, this clone was seen a few times. The J gene is TRBJ1-2, the V gene TRBV25-1, with 7 bases identical to TRBD1. This CDR3 has 13 residues. The V segment lost 2 bases and the J segment 3 bases; nucleotides outside the gene matches: 0. Germline-derived CDR1 and CDR2 are MGHDK and SYGVNS. CDR3 in amino acids: CASSETGDYGYTF. CDR3 coding DNA: TGTGCCAGCAGTGAAACAGGGGACTATGGCTACACCTTC.

This clone was observed a handful of times. In the same sample, other DNA sequences code for this CDR3. The chain joins TRBV18 to TRBJ2-7; 7 nucleotides align to TRBD1. The CDR3 contains 14 residues. Germline assignment: CDR1 KGHSH and CDR2 LQKENI. V gave up 2 bases and J gave up 0 bases; unmatched junction bases: 1. The CDR3 coding sequence is TGTGCCAGCTCACCAAGGGACAGCTCCTACGAGCAGTACTTC. Residues: CASSPRDSSYEQYF.

DNA of the CDR3: TGTGCCTGCTGGGACAGGACGTACCAAGAGACCCAGTACTTC. Its translation: CACWDRTYQETQYF. The chain links TRBV7-9 to TRBJ2-5, with 8 bases fitting TRBD1. Germline V gives CDR1 SEHNR, CDR2 FQNEAQ (reference sequence). The CDR3 covers 14 residues. V lost 11 bases to trimming and J lost 0 bases; unmatched junction nucleotides: 8.

This clone was observed a handful of times. This rearrangement joins TRBV6-1 to TRBJ2-1; 8 bases map to TRBD2. V gave up 4 bases and J gave up 8 bases; unmatched junction bases: 7. The CDR3 is made up of 14 amino acids. The germline CDR1 and CDR2 sequences are MNHNS and SASEGT. Here the CDR3 DNA reads TGTGCCAGCAGTGTTGGCGGGAGGAGAGATGAGCAGTTCTTC. Protein: CASSVGGRRDEQFF.

The chain combines TRBV7-9 with TRBJ2-5, with 9 bases fitting TRBD2. The ends lost 0 bases at V and 1 base at J; junction bases unmatched: 12. Germline V lookup: CDR1 SEHNR, CDR2 FQNEAQ (reference sequence). The CDR3 has 19 amino acids. CDR3 bases: TGTGCCAGCAGCTTAGCGTGGGGTAGCGGGAGAACCCCCCAAGAGACCCAGTACTTC. Its translation: CASSLAWGSGRTPQETQYF.

The chain has TRBV15 and TRBJ2-7, with 7 bases lining up with TRBD1. Germline lookup yields CDR1 LNHNV and CDR2 YYDKDF (reference sequence). V gave up 4 bases and J gave up 2 bases; unmatched junction bases: 5. CDR3 size: 14 residues. The CDR3 sequence is CATSTRQGTYEQYF. The CDR3 region has the DNA TGTGCCACCAGCACTAGACAGGGTACCTACGAGCAGTACTTC.